This passage covers 17 T cell receptor beta chains from one sample sequenced in a study of T-cell memory formation after mild COVID-19. Each CDR3 protein gets one entry after TCRdb re-called the 5' RACE reads with MiXCR. The data hold under 400,000 distinct CDR3 sequences, with under 30% observed a single time. Sequenced sample: PBMCs or a T cell subset sorted from them (not recorded which). These receptors came from an adult woman who had mild COVID-19 (a few samples of this study predate the infection). Cell type and time point are not known.

The CDR3 spells CASSLGQGPNSGNTIYF. Here the CDR3 DNA reads TGTGCCAGCAGCTTGGGACAGGGCCCCAACTCTGGAAACACCATATATTTT. This chain uses TRBV7-8 with TRBJ1-3; 9 positions agree with TRBD1. The trim removed 3 bases at V and 0 bases at J, leaving 6 bases unmatched. Per germline, CDR1 SGHVS and CDR2 FQNEAQ. The CDR3 totals 17 residues.

The CDR3 sequence is CASSSSGRASNEQFF. The CDR3 bases are TGTGCCAGCAGCTCTAGCGGGAGGGCCAGTAATGAGCAGTTCTTC. This chain links TRBV7-3 with TRBJ2-1, with 12 bases identical to TRBD2. Trimming at V came to 4 bases and at J to 7 bases, leaving 5 bases not matched to a gene. The CDR3 contains 15 residues. Germline V gene sequence: CDR1 SGHTA, CDR2 FQGTGA.

The sample holds a few counts of this clonotype. The gene calls are TRBV4-1 and TRBJ2-7, with D possibly being TRBD2 (6 bases). CDR1 is MGHRA and CDR2 is YSYEKL in the germline V gene. Trimming pared 0 bases from V and 0 bases from J, leaving 12 bases between. The CDR3 is made up of 16 amino acids. The CDR3 nucleotides read TGCGCCAGCAGCCAAGAGCGGACTACGAGCTCCTACGAGCAGTACTTC. Residues: CASSQERTTSSYEQYF.

V is TRBV3-1 and J is TRBJ2-3; TRBD1 agrees at 7 bases. Germline V gives CDR1 LGHDT, CDR2 YNNKEL (reference sequence). This CDR3 is 15 amino acids long. V trimming: 10 bases; J trimming: 6 bases; junction bases outside the gene matches: 16. The DNA of the CDR3 is TGTGCCACAACGGATGAAGGGGGCAGTTCGGATACGCAGTATTTT. It codes for CATTDEGGSSDTQYF.

This clonotype has only a few counts. The chain joins TRBV7-8 to TRBJ2-3; D perhaps matches TRBD2 (6 bases). The ends were cut back, 5 bases at V and 2 bases at J, with 17 bases in the middle. Germline V gene sequence: CDR1 SGHVS, CDR2 FQNEAQ. The CDR3 is 16 residues long. The chain's CDR3 is CASSPKRAGFTDTQYF. CDR3 bases: TGTGCCAGCAGCCCAAAGCGGGCAGGGTTCACAGATACGCAGTATTTT.

J is TRBJ2-1 and V is TRBV5-1; 9 bases agree with TRBD1. This CDR3 spans 16 amino acids. V lost 5 bases and J lost 4; bases outside the gene matches: 10. CDR1 and CDR2 (germline): SGHRS, YFSETQ. The CDR3 sequence: CASRAPGQGSYNEQFF. The DNA of the CDR3 is TGCGCCAGCAGAGCCCCGGGACAGGGTTCGTACAATGAGCAGTTCTTC.

The chain uses TRBV5-1 and TRBJ2-1; no firm D call. The CDR3 covers 13 residues. Trimming took 2 bases from V and 9 from J, leaving 12 bases between them. In germline, CDR1 is SGHRS, CDR2 YFSETQ. CDR3 DNA: TGCGCCAGCAGCTTCCTAGTTGGTGGTGAGCAGTTCTTC. It yields the protein CASSFLVGGEQFF. The variable domain in full, with the rest retrieved from reference TRBV5-1 and TRBJ2-1, is KAGVTQTPRYLIKTRGQQVTLSCSPISGHRSVSWYQQTPGQGLQFLFEYFSETQRNKGNFPGRFSGRQFSNSRSEMNVSTLELGDSALYLCASSFLVGGEQFFGPGTRLTVL.

The J gene is TRBJ2-1, the V gene TRBV19, with a possible D match to TRBD2 (6 bases). CDR1 and CDR2 from the germline V gene are LNHDA and SQIVND (reference sequence). The CDR3 consists of 14 residues. V was cut by 5 bases and J by 8 bases, with 16 bases left in between. The CDR3 DNA reads TGTGCCAGTAGTGCCCGAACGTCTAGCGATGAGCAGTTCTTC. It specifies CASSARTSSDEQFF.

This clonotype was counted only a few times. The rearrangement joins TRBV7-6 to TRBJ2-1; D is possibly TRBD1 (7 bases). This CDR3 region has 15 residues. Germline loops: CDR1 SGHVS, CDR2 FNYEAQ. Deletions cut 0 bases from V and 3 bases from J, with 9 bases between. The CDR3 spells CASSLAQGGYNEQFF. CDR3 nucleotide sequence: TGTGCCAGCAGCTTAGCCCAGGGGGGCTACAATGAGCAGTTCTTC.

The chain has TRBV3-1 and TRBJ1-3; D might be TRBD1 (6 bases). The germline V and J ends were trimmed by 5 bases and 2 bases, with 13 bases remaining between them. The CDR3 runs 15 residues. Germline V gene sequence: CDR1 LGHDT, CDR2 YNNKEL (reference sequence). In DNA, the CDR3 is TGTGCCAGCAGCGCGGCGGGGGCTACTGGAAACACCATATATTTT. It specifies CASSAAGATGNTIYF.

The chain carries TRBV12-3 or TRBV12-4 and TRBJ2-3, with a tentative D call TRBD1 (5 bases). The V and J ends lost 5 bases and 5 bases respectively, with 11 bases between them. The CDR3 has 13 residues. CDR3 residues: CASSSIRGDTQYF. CDR3 nucleotides: TGTGCCAGCAGTAGCATTAGGGGAGATACGCAGTATTTT.

This chain joins TRBV7-2 and TRBJ2-6; 9 nucleotides align to TRBD1. V dropped 4 bases and J dropped 2; count of bases not matched to a gene: 3. Germline V gene lookup returns CDR1 SGHTA and CDR2 FQGNSA. The CDR3 totals 16 residues. The CDR3 DNA sequence: TGTGCCAGCAGCTCCGGGACAGGGACTGGGGCCAACGTCCTGACTTTC. Translation gives CASSSGTGTGANVLTF.

The rearrangement links TRBV3-1 to TRBJ2-5; TRBD1 matches 7 bases. This CDR3 has 15 amino acids. Germline CDR1 reads LGHDT; CDR2 reads YNNKEL (reference sequence). Unmatched junction bases numbered 8, after V lost 6 bases and J lost 1 base. This CDR3 is CASSTQQGPQETQYF. The CDR3 DNA follows: TGTGCCAGCAGTACTCAACAGGGGCCCCAAGAGACCCAGTACTTC.

The V gene is TRBV20-1, the J gene TRBJ2-6; the match to TRBD2 covers 10 bases. The CDR3 totals 18 residues. Germline loops: CDR1 DFQATT, CDR2 SNEGSKA (reference sequence). Unmatched junction bases numbered 8, after V lost 0 bases and J lost 3 bases. CDR3 bases: TGCAGTGCTAGAGATGATAGTCTAGCGGGGGTTGGGGCCAACGTCCTGACTTTC. Translated: CSARDDSLAGVGANVLTF.

This clonotype was recorded at least ten times. The rearrangement joins TRBV15 to TRBJ2-1; unclear D gene. The CDR3 consists of 12 residues. Trimming shortened V by 8 bases and J by 6 bases, and 11 bases separated the two germline ends. Germline CDR1 and CDR2: LNHNV and YYDKDF (reference sequence). The CDR3 region has the DNA TGTGCCACCCTTGGACCAGGCAATGAGCAGTTCTTC. The encoded protein is CATLGPGNEQFF.

This chain links TRBV20-1 with TRBJ1-2; no clear D gene. CDR1 is DFQATT and CDR2 is SNEGSKA in the germline V gene (reference sequence). V lost 3 bases and J 2 bases, leaving 7 bases between the germline ends. This CDR3 is built from 12 residues. The CDR3 DNA reads as TGCAGTGCTAGCCTACTCAACTATGGCTACACCTTC. Its translation is CSASLLNYGYTF.

This clonotype was counted between two and nine times. This sequence joins TRBV5-1 and TRBJ1-2; no firm D call. V was clipped by 3 bases and J by 5 bases, with 17 bases between them. The germline gives CDR1 SGHRS, CDR2 YFSETQ. The CDR3 spans 15 residues. CDR3 loop: CASSSSGSLGYGYTF. CDR3 in DNA: TGCGCCAGCAGCTCCTCCGGCTCTCTTGGATATGGCTACACCTTC.